The clone carrying this TCR beta chain was detected only a few times. The antigen remains undetermined. This entry belongs to a study of cytomegalovirus exposure and HLA in healthy donors. Study at large: The study placed approximately 78% of its 398 genotyped donors in the Caucasian-associated ancestry cluster.

V was shortened by 3 bases and J by 3 bases, with 15 bases between the two germline ends. Germline-derived CDR1 and CDR2 are LNHDA and SQIVND (reference sequence). The CDR3 is 15 residues long. Primers included in the PCR were 60 Vbeta and 13 Jbeta primers. Assay used: immunoSEQ multiplex PCR; TCRdb lists only in-frame clones, some missing. The data hold roughly 100,000 clones, with 75% to 85% observed a single time. Findings and caveats of the study: Through in vitro validation, a few CMV-associated chains were shown to be specific for CMV antigens.

Sequences were obtained from PBMCs. The chain couples TRBV19 to TRBJ2-7; perhaps TRBD1 as D (5 bases). The source of this sequence is a man aged 25 to 40 in good health and CMV-seronegative. The CDR3 DNA sequence: TGTGCCAGTAGTATCGACAGCCGGACCTTCTACGAGCAGTACTTC. Translated: CASSIDSRTFYEQYF.